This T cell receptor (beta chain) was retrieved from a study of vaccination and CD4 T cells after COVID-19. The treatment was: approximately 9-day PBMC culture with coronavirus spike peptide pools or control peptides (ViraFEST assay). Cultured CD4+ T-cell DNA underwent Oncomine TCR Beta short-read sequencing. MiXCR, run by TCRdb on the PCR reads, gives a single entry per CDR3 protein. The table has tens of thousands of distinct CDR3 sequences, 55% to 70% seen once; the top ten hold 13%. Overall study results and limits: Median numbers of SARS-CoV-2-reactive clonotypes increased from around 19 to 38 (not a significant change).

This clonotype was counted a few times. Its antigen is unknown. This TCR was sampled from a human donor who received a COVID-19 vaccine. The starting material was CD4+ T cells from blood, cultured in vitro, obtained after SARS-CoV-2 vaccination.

CDR3 bases: TGTGCCAGCAGCTTAACCGGGGCCAACGTCCTGACTTTC. This translates into CASSLTGANVLTF. V gene TRBV7-3 combines with J gene TRBJ2-6; D not certain. In germline, CDR1 is SGHTA, CDR2 FQGTGA. V lost 0 bases to trimming and J lost 4 bases, with 1 base between them. This CDR3 contains 13 residues.